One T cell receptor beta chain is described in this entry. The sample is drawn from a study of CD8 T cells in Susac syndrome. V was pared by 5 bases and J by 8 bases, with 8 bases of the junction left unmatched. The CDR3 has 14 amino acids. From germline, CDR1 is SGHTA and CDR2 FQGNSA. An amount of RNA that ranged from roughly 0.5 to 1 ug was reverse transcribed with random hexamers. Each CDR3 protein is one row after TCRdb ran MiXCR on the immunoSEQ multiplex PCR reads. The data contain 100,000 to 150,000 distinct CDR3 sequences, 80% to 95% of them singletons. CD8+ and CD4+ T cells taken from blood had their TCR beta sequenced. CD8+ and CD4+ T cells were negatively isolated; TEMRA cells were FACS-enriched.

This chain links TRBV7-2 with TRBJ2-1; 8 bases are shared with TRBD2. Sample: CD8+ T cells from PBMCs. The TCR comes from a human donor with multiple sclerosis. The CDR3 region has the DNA TGTGCCAGCAGCCGTCCCGGGACTAGATATGAGCAGTTCTTC. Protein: CASSRPGTRYEQFF.